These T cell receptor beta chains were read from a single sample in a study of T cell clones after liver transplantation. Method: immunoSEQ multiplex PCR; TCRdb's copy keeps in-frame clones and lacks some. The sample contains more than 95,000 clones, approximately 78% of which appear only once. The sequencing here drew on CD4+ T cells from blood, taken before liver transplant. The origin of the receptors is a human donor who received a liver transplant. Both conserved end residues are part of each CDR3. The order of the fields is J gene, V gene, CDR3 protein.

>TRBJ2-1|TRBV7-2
CASSLGPGTSGTYNEQFF
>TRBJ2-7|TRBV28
CASSHANSADEQYF
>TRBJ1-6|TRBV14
CASSQDYRARRSPLHF
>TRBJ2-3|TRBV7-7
CASSGGGDGLTDTQYF
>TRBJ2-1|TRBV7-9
CASSLYSNAEAYNEQFF
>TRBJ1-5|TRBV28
CASSPDSVEPQHF
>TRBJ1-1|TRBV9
CASSGKTGVGNTEAFF
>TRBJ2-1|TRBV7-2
CASSFRQGTSGGRFF
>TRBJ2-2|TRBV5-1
CASSMVASNTGELFF
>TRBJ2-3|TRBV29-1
CSVDRTETSTDTQYF
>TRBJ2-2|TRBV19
CASTVTGLNTGELFF
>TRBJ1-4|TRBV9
CASSVGFQGGNEKLFF
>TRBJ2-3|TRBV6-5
CASSSSTDTQYF
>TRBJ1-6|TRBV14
CASSQRSKISPLHF
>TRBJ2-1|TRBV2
CASSEVRGRGDEQFF
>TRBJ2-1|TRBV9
CASSQRDSYNEQFF
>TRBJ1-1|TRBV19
CASSIDRWGTEAFF
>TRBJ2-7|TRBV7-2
CASSFDRGNYYEQYF
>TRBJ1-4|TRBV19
CASSIGGGGEKLFF
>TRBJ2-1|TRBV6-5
CASRGTGGDNEQFF
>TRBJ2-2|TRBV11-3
CASSLDHGVTGELFF
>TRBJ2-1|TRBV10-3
CAISEGLAGETTYNEQFF
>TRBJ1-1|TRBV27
CASSWTGAFDTEAFF
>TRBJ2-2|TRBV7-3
CASSLASANTGELFF
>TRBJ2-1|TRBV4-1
CASSQVTSGKNNEQFF
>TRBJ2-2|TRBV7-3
CASSLEAGELFF
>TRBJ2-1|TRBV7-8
CASSPGVEQFF
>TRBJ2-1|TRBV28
CASSSPLSEQFF
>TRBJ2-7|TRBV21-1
CASSDRGARDEQYF
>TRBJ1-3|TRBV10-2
CASSETSGNTIYF
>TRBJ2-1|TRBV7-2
CASSSGLAGGLNEQFF
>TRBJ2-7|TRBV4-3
CASSQLAGSSYEQYF
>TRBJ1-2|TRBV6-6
CASSSQRTGGYGYTF
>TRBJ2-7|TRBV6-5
CASSYVTGGTYEQYF
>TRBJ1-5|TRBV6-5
CASSTGVTNQPQHF
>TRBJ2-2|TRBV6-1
CASERGGNTGELFF
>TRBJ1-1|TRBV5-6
CASSLVQGAAEAFF
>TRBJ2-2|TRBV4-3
CASSQAFGNTGELFF
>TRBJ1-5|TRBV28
CASSYTRSNQPQHF
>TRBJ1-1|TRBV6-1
CASSASAMNTEAFF
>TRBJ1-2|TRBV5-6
CASSVGQGQGYTF
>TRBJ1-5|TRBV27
CASSRLSGGNQPQHF
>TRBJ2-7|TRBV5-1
CASSGGQGISYEQYF
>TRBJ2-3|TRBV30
CAWRGTGERTDTQYF
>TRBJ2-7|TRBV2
CASSEEGHSGQYF
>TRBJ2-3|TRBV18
CASSPATGPDTQYF
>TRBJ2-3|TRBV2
CASRGQGFTDTQYF
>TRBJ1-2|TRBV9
CASSVGQGGIGYTF
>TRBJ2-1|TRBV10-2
CASTISGYNEQFF
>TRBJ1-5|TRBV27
CASSPQRGRQPQHF
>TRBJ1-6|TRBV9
CASTAGAGNSPLHF
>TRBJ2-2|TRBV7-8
CASSLGRAAGRSSGELFF
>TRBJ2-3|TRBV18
CASSPKRDRVLTSTDTQYF
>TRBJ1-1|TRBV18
CASSPLGVGVTEAFF
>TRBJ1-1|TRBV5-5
CASTLHTEAFF
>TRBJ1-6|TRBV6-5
CASIVRTPLHF
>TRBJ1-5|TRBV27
CASSLNYGQLNQPQHF
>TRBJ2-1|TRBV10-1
CASSDRRVSYNEQFF
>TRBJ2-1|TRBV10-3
CAISEGTSFDEQFF
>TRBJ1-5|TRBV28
CASSPLQWYSNQPQHF